This T cell receptor beta chain was documented in a study of blood T cells in healthy people across ages. Overall study findings and caveats: It was the long-lived donors that had more naive CD4+ cells and higher diversity than aged donors.

The CDR3 extends over 14 amino acids. The V gene lost 2 bases and the J gene lost 4 bases, with 9 bases spanning the gap. Per germline, CDR1 SGHTA and CDR2 FQGNSA. Primers used in a second PCR of about 6 to 11 cycles were a sample-barcoded 5' primer and a J-beta primer mix. Each CDR3 protein gets one entry after TCRdb re-called the 5' RACE reads with MiXCR. The repertoire consists of roughly 1,000,000 distinct CDR3 sequences, with roughly a quarter occurring once and the leading ten covering approximately 0.71%. Remarks on this clonotype: The antigen is not known.

The same specimen was also included in a second study, on T cells of mothers and their children.

Sequenced: blood. The clonotype originates from a girl between 2 and 10 years old in good health. The rearrangement links TRBV7-2 to TRBJ1-3; unclear D gene. The CDR3 sequence: CASSLRETGNTIYF. CDR3 nucleotide sequence: TGTGCCAGCAGCTTACGGGAGACAGGAAACACCATATATTTT.